The TCR beta chain described here comes from a study of regulatory T cells in long-lasting Graves disease. The V segment lost 3 bases and the J segment 9 bases; nucleotides outside the gene matches: 10. Germline CDR1 reads SGHTA; CDR2 reads FQGTGA. This CDR3 spans 15 amino acids. Investigators prepared the TCR beta libraries by applying iRepertoire HTBI primers and Arm-PCR of CDR3 regions. TCRdb reprocessed the multiplex PCR reads with MiXCR, giving one entry per CDR3 protein. Among approximately 350,000 distinct CDR3 sequences listed, approximately 10% were seen once. Time point reported: newly diagnosed GD, antithyroid drugs for less than 3 months. PBMC RNA served as the TCR library source. This sample also appeared in a second study, on T cells in Graves' hyperthyroidism and ophthalmopathy.

Sequenced here: peripheral blood mononuclear cells (PBMCs), sampled at new diagnosis, from a patient treated with antithyroid drugs. The V and J genes are TRBV7-3 and TRBJ2-7; 11 nucleotides align to TRBD1. The TCR comes from a woman between 18 and 29 years old with Graves disease. For the CDR3, the DNA is TGTGCCAGCAGCTTCGGACAGGGGGCTCTTGACGGGCAGTACTTC. It is translated as CASSFGQGALDGQYF.